Listed below are T cell receptor beta chains from one sample, sequenced in a study of T cells after yellow fever vaccination. One entry per CDR3 protein results from TCRdb running MiXCR on the 5' RACE reads. Of nearly 350,000 distinct CDR3 sequences in the sample, less than 9.5% were seen once. Sequencing used PBMCs, obtained more than 40 days after the first yellow fever vaccination. All receptors derive from a man younger than 35 who received the YFV17D yellow fever vaccine. Each CDR3 is given with its conserved first and last residue. D genes are given only for firm matches. Clone size appears in some rows only: once, few, many, or a class for an expanded clone.

v_gene	abundance	d_gene	j_gene	CDR3aa	CDR3nt
TRBV18	many	NA	TRBJ2-6	CASSLGQTGANVLTF	TGTGCCAGCTCACTTGGGCAGACTGGGGCCAACGTCCTGACTTTC
TRBV9	NA	TRBD1	TRBJ2-1	CASSPRGSEQFF	TGTGCCAGCAGCCCCAGGGGGTCTGAGCAGTTCTTC
TRBV29-1	many	NA	TRBJ1-2	CSVGGEMGYTF	TGCAGCGTTGGGGGAGAGATGGGCTACACCTTC
TRBV7-9	few	NA	TRBJ2-3	CASSPAPTGRTDTQYF	TGTGCCAGCAGCCCGGCCCCGACGGGACGCACAGATACGCAGTATTTT
TRBV7-9	NA	NA	TRBJ2-2	CASSQHLSTGELFF	TGTGCCAGCAGCCAACACCTTAGCACCGGGGAGCTGTTTTTT
TRBV6-1	NA	NA	TRBJ1-5	CASSEAGESNQPQHF	TGTGCCAGCAGTGAGGCAGGTGAAAGCAATCAGCCCCAGCATTTT
TRBV28	NA	TRBD2	TRBJ2-3	CASSILAGASTDTQYF	TGTGCCAGCAGTATCTTAGCGGGGGCCTCCACAGATACGCAGTATTTT
TRBV5-1	few	NA	TRBJ2-5	CASSFGTAEETQYF	TGCGCCAGCAGTTTTGGGACCGCAGAAGAGACCCAGTACTTC
TRBV9	NA	TRBD1	TRBJ1-1	CASSSRDRLNTEAFF	TGTGCCAGCAGCTCACGGGACAGACTGAACACTGAAGCTTTCTTT
TRBV4-3	many	TRBD2	TRBJ2-3	CASSQGTSGDTQYF	TGCGCCAGCAGTCAAGGGACTAGCGGGGATACGCAGTATTTT
TRBV20-1	NA	TRBD1	TRBJ1-1	CSAGDSEAGGWNTEAFF	TGCAGTGCTGGGGATTCGGAGGCAGGGGGTTGGAACACTGAAGCTTTCTTT
TRBV20-1	NA	NA	TRBJ1-2	CSARDSGGGKGVVSKYGYTF	TGCAGTGCTAGAGATTCTGGAGGTGGAAAGGGGGTGGTTTCAAAGTATGGCTACACCTTC
TRBV7-2	NA	TRBD1	TRBJ1-3	CASSFPGQGAGNTIYF	TGTGCCAGCAGCTTCCCGGGACAGGGTGCTGGAAACACCATATATTTT
TRBV12-5	many	NA	TRBJ2-5	CASGSDRPYQETQYF	TGTGCTAGTGGTTCAGACAGGCCCTACCAAGAGACCCAGTACTTC
TRBV11-2	NA	TRBD2	TRBJ2-4	CASSSGLAGGPYAHIQYF	TGTGCCAGCAGCTCCGGACTAGCGGGGGGGCCTTATGCGCACATTCAGTACTTC
TRBV6-5	few	NA	TRBJ1-6	CASSYSKQGPSPLHF	TGTGCCAGCAGTTACTCGAAGCAAGGGCCCTCACCCCTCCACTTT
TRBV19	NA	NA	TRBJ2-4	CASSIGLLRGRAKNIQYF	TGTGCCAGTAGTATAGGTTTACTGAGGGGACGAGCCAAAAACATTCAGTACTTC
TRBV20-1	few	NA	TRBJ1-5	CSASGGGVGQPQHF	TGCAGTGCTAGCGGGGGGGGCGTAGGTCAGCCCCAGCATTTT
TRBV6-2/TRBV6-3	NA	NA	TRBJ1-2	CASSYSIPPGIGYTF	TGTGCCAGCAGTTACTCGATACCCCCCGGGATTGGCTACACCTTC
TRBV5-5	NA	NA	TRBJ1-4	CASSMGWGSNEKLFF	TGTGCCAGCAGCATGGGATGGGGCTCTAATGAAAAACTGTTTTTT
TRBV4-2	NA	TRBD2	TRBJ2-2	CASSQGAGGDTGELFF	TGTGCCAGCAGCCAAGGAGCGGGGGGTGACACCGGGGAGCTGTTTTTT
TRBV7-2	NA	NA	TRBJ2-1	CASSLELAYNEQFF	TGTGCCAGCAGCTTAGAACTAGCTTACAATGAGCAGTTCTTC
TRBV18	NA	NA	TRBJ1-2	CASSPPANYGYTF	TGTGCCAGCTCACCACCGGCTAACTATGGCTACACCTTC
TRBV10-3	NA	NA	TRBJ2-1	CAIGSEPEMSYNEQFF	TGTGCCATCGGTTCGGAGCCCGAGATGTCCTACAATGAGCAGTTCTTC
TRBV20-1	NA	TRBD1	TRBJ2-7	CSATPGQRYEQYF	TGCAGTGCTACTCCGGGACAGCGGTACGAGCAGTACTTC
TRBV9	few	NA	TRBJ2-1	CASSPWGRHEQFF	TGTGCCAGCAGCCCCTGGGGGCGTCATGAGCAGTTCTTC
TRBV12-3/TRBV12-4	few	NA	TRBJ2-1	CASSLALGVDNEQFF	TGTGCCAGCAGTTTAGCGCTAGGGGTGGACAATGAGCAGTTCTTC
TRBV5-1	many	NA	TRBJ2-5	CASSLQAAPQETQYF	TGCGCCAGCAGCTTGCAGGCAGCACCTCAAGAGACCCAGTACTTC
TRBV6-2/TRBV6-3	NA	TRBD1	TRBJ2-3	CAIRWSGGADTQYF	TGTGCCATCCGGTGGTCAGGGGGCGCAGATACGCAGTATTTT
TRBV12-5	NA	NA	TRBJ1-1	CASGLVPRVLTEAFF	TGTGCTAGTGGTTTGGTCCCCCGGGTATTAACTGAAGCTTTCTTT
TRBV18	NA	NA	TRBJ2-1	CASSPPKGSKNEQFF	TGTGCCAGCTCACCACCGAAGGGCTCAAAGAATGAGCAGTTCTTC
TRBV4-2	NA	TRBD1	TRBJ1-4	CASSLPQGLVTNEKLFF	TGTGCCAGCAGCCTACCACAGGGGCTGGTGACTAATGAAAAACTGTTTTTT
TRBV19	few	TRBD2	TRBJ2-1	CASSILAGPTYNEQFF	TGTGCCAGTAGTATACTAGCGGGGCCAACCTACAATGAGCAGTTCTTC
TRBV7-2	many	NA	TRBJ2-1	CASSLGPYNEQFF	TGTGCCAGCAGCTTAGGACCATACAATGAGCAGTTCTTC
TRBV25-1	NA	TRBD1	TRBJ1-5	CASSGDRETVDQPQHF	TGTGCCAGCAGTGGGGACAGGGAGACGGTCGATCAGCCCCAGCATTTT
TRBV30	few	NA	TRBJ1-5	CAWSEGSPPQHF	TGTGCCTGGAGTGAGGGATCTCCGCCCCAGCATTTT
TRBV5-1	few	TRBD1	TRBJ2-5	CASSLNGQGFQETQYF	TGCGCCAGCAGCTTGAATGGACAGGGCTTCCAAGAGACCCAGTACTTC
TRBV7-9	NA	NA	TRBJ2-1	CASSLTVTPWDEQFF	TGTGCCAGCAGCTTAACGGTGACACCATGGGATGAGCAGTTCTTC
TRBV30	few	NA	TRBJ2-1	CAWATRGRYNEQFF	TGTGCCTGGGCGACTAGGGGCCGCTACAATGAGCAGTTCTTC
TRBV5-1	NA	NA	TRBJ2-3	CASSSKQADTQYF	TGCGCCAGCAGCTCGAAACAGGCAGATACGCAGTATTTT
TRBV24-1	NA	TRBD2	TRBJ2-3	CATSDLTSGGTTDTQYF	TGTGCCACCAGTGATTTAACCAGCGGGGGGACCACAGATACGCAGTATTTT
TRBV7-9	NA	TRBD2	TRBJ2-3	CASSLKRGPTDTQYF	TGTGCCAGCAGCTTAAAGCGGGGGCCCACAGATACGCAGTATTTT
TRBV5-1	many	TRBD1	TRBJ2-7	CASSLAIGQVSYEQYF	TGCGCCAGCAGCTTGGCCATAGGACAGGTCTCCTACGAGCAGTACTTC
TRBV7-2	few	NA	TRBJ2-4	CASSLSWLDRNIQYF	TGTGCCAGCAGCTTATCTTGGTTGGACAGAAACATTCAGTACTTC
TRBV5-1	NA	TRBD2	TRBJ2-3	CASSPFGRGTSGYMGDTQYF	TGCGCCAGCAGCCCCTTTGGCCGCGGGACTAGCGGATATATGGGGGATACGCAGTATTTT
TRBV5-1	few	NA	TRBJ2-2	CASSPGDTGTGELFF	TGCGCCAGCAGCCCCGGGGACACTGGCACCGGGGAGCTGTTTTTT
TRBV5-4	few	NA	TRBJ1-1	CATGPGYTEAFF	TGTGCCACGGGACCCGGTTACACTGAAGCTTTCTTT